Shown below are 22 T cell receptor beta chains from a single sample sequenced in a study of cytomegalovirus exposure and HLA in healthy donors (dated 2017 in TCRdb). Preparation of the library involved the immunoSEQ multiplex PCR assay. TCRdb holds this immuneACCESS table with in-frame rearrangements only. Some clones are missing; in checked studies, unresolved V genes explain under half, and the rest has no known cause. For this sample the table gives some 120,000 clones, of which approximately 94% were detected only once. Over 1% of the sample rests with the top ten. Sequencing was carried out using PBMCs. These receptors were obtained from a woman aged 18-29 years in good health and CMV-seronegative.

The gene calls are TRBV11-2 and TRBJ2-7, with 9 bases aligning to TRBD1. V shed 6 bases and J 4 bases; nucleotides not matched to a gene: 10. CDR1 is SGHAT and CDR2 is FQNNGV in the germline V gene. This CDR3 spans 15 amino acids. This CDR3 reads CASRYTGTGLYEQYF. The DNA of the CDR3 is TGTGCCAGCAGATATACCGGGACAGGGCTGTACGAGCAGTACTTC.

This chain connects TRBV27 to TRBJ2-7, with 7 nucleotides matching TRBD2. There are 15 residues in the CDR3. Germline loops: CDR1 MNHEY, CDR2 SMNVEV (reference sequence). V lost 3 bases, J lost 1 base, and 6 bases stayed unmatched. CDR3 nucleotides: TGTGCCAGCAGTTTTGTAGCGGGCCCTTCCTACGAGCAGTACTTC. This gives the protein CASSFVAGPSYEQYF.

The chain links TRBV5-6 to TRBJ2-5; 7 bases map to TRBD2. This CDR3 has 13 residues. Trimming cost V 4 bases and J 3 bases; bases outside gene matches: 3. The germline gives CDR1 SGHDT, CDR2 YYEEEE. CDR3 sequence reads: CASSLSGKETQYF. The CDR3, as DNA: TGTGCCAGCAGCCTAAGCGGGAAAGAGACCCAGTACTTC.

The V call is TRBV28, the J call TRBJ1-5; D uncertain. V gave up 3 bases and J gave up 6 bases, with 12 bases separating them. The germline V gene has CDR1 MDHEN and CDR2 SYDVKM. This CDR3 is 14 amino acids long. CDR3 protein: CASSFTQSGQPQHF. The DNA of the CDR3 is TGTGCCAGCAGTTTTACTCAATCAGGTCAGCCCCAGCATTTT.

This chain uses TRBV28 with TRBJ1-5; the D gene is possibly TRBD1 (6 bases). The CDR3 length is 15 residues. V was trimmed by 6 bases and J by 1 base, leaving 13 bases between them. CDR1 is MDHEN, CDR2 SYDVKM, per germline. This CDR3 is CASSEGGDSNQPQHF. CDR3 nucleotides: TGTGCCAGCAGCGAGGGGGGGGACAGCAATCAGCCCCAGCATTTT.

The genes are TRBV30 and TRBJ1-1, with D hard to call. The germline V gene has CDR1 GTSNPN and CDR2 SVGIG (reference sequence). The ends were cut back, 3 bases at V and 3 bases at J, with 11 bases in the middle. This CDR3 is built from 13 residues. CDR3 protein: CAWRRNRYTEAFF. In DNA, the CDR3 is TGTGCCTGGAGGCGAAACAGATACACTGAAGCTTTCTTT.

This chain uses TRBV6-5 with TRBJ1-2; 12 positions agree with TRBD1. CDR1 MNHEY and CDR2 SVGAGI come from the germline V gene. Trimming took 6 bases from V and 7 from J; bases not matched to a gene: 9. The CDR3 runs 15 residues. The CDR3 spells CASRIPGQGAGGYTF. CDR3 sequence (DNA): TGTGCCAGCAGAATACCGGGACAGGGGGCGGGTGGCTACACCTTC.

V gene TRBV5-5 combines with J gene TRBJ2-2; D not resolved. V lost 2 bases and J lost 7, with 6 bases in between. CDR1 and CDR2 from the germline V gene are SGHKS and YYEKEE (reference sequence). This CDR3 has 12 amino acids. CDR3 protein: CASSLPNGELFF. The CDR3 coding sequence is TGTGCCAGCAGCTTACCTAACGGGGAGCTGTTTTTT.

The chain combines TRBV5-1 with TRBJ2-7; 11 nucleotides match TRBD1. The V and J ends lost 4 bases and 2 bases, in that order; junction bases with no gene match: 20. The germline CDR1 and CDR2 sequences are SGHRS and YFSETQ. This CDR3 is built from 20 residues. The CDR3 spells CASSRGQGAGVGGKPYEQYF. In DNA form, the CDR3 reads TGCGCCAGCAGCCGAGGACAGGGGGCTGGCGTTGGCGGGAAGCCCTACGAGCAGTACTTC.

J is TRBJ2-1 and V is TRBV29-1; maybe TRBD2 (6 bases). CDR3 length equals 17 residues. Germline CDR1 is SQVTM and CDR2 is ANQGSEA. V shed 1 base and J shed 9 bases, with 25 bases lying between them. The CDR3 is CSVEGDIAEWTFSEQFF. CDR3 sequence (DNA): TGCAGCGTTGAAGGTGATATAGCGGAATGGACCTTCTCTGAGCAGTTCTTC.

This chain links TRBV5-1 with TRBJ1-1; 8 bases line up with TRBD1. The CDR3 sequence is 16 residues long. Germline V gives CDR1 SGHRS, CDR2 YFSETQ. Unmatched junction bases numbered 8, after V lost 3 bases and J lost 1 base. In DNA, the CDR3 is TGCGCCAGCAGCTGGGGAGCCGGGACAGGGAACACTGAAGCTTTCTTT. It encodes CASSWGAGTGNTEAFF.

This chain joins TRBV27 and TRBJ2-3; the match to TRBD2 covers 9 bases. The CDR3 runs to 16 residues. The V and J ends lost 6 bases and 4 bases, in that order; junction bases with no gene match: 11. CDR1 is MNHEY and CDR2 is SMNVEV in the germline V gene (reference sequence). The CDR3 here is CASRRTPGTSPDTQYF. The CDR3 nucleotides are TGTGCCAGCAGACGTACTCCCGGGACTAGCCCAGATACGCAGTATTTT.

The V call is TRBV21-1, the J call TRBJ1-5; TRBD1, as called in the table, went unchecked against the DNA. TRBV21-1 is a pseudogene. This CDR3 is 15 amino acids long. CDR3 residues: CASESGGVSNQPQHF. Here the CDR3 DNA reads TGTGCCAGCGAGTCAGGGGGTGTAAGCAATCAGCCCCAGCATTTT.

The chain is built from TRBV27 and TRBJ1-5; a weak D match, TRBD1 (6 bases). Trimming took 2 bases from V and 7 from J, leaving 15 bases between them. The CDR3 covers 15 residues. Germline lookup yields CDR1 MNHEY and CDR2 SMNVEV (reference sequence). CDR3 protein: CASSLGAGVGQPQHF. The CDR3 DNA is TGTGCCAGCAGTTTAGGTGCAGGGGTCGGGCAGCCCCAGCATTTT.

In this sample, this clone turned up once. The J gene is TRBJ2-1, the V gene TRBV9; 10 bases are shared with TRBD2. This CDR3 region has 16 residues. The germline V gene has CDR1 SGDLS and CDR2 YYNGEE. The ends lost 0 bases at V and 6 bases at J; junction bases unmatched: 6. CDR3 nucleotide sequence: TGTGCCAGCAGCGTAGCTAGCCTAGCGGGAGTCAATGAGCAGTTCTTC. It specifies CASSVASLAGVNEQFF.

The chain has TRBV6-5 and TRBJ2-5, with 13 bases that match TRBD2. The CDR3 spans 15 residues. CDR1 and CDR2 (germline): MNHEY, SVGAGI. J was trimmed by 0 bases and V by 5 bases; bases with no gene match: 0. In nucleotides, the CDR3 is TGTGCCAGCAGTGGACTAGCGGGGGACCAAGAGACCCAGTACTTC. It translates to CASSGLAGDQETQYF.

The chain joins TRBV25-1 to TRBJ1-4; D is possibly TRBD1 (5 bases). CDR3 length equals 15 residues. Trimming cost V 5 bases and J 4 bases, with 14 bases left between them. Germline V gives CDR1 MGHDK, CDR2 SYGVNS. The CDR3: CASSPYRPHNEKLFF. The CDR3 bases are TGTGCCAGCAGTCCCTACAGGCCCCATAATGAAAAACTGTTTTTT.

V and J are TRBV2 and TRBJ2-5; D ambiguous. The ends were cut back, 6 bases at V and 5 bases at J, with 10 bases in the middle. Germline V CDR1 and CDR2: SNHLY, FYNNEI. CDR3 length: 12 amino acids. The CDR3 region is CASRETRETQYF. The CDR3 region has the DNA TGTGCCAGCAGGGAGACGCGTGAGACCCAGTACTTC.

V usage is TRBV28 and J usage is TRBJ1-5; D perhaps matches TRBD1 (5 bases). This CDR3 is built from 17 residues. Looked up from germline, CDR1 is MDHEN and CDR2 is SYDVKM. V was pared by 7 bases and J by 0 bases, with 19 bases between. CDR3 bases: TGTGCCAGCACCGCTGCAGACAGACAGTATAGCAATCAGCCCCAGCATTTT. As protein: CASTAADRQYSNQPQHF.

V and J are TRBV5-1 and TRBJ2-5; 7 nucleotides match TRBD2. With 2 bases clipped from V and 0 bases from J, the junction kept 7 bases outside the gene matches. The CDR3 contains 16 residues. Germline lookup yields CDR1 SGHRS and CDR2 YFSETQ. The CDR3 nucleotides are TGCGCCAGCAGCTTATCCGGGAGGCAGTACCAAGAGACCCAGTACTTC. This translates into CASSLSGRQYQETQYF.

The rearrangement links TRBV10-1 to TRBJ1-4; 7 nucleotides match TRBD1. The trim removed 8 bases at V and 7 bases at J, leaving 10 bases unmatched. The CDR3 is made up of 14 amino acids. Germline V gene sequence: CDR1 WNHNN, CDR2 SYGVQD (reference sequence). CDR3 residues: CASGWDSTGEKLFF. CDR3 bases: TGCGCCAGCGGCTGGGACAGCACCGGTGAAAAACTGTTTTTT.

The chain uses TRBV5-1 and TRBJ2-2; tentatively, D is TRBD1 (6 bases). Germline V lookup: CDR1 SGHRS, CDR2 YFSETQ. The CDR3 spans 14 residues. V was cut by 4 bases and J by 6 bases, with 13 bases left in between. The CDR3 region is CASSPEGGPGELFF. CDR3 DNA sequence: TGCGCCAGCAGCCCGGAAGGGGGTCCCGGGGAGCTGTTTTTT.